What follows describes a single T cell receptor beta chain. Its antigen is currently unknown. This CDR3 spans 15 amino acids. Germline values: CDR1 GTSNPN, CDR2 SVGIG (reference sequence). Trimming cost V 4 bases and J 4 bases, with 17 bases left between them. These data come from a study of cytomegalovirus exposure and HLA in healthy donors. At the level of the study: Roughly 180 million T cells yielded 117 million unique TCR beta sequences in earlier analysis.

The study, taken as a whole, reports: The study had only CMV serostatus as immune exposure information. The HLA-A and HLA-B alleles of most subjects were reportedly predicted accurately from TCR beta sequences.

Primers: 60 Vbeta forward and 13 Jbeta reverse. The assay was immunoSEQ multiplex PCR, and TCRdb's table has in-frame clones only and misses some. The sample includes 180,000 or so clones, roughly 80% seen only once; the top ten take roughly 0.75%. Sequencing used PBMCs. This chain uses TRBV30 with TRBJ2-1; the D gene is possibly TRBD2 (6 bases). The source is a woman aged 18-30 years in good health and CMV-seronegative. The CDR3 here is CAWTAGLRSYNEQFF. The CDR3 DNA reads TGTGCCTGGACCGCGGGACTGCGGTCTTACAATGAGCAGTTCTTC.